These 32 T cell receptor beta chains share one sample of origin, sequenced in a study of monozygotic twins with inflammatory bowel disease. TCRdb reanalyzed the 5' RACE reads and collapses them to one entry per CDR3 protein, without DNA. In total, the table holds 150,000 to 200,000 distinct CDR3 sequences. Sequencing used blood. The receptors were gathered from a human donor with ulcerative colitis or Crohn's disease, or a healthy co-twin of an affected twin (not recorded which).

CDR3: CSVDPYTEAFF. The V and J genes are TRBV29-1 and TRBJ1-1. There are 11 residues in the CDR3. Per the germline V gene, CDR1 is SQVTM and CDR2 is ANQGSEA.

J is TRBJ2-7 and V is TRBV7-3; TCRdb's D call of TRBD1 is untestable without DNA. The length of the CDR3 is 15 residues. The germline V gene encodes CDR1 SGHTA and CDR2 FQGTGA. The CDR3 reads CASSLAPGTTYEQYF.

This CDR3 is CSAQGLSSSYEQYF. The chain is built from TRBV20-1 and TRBJ2-7; as DNA is missing, the TRBD1 call by TCRdb cannot be tested. There are 14 residues in the CDR3. The germline CDR1 and CDR2 sequences are DFQATT and SNEGSKA (reference sequence).

The J gene is TRBJ1-5, the V gene TRBV7-2; TCRdb proposes TRBD1, but this gene call is untestable without DNA. CDR3 length equals 17 residues. Germline V gene sequence: CDR1 SGHTA, CDR2 FQGNSA. The chain's CDR3 is CASSFRGGGQRNQPQHF.

The chain couples TRBV24-1 to TRBJ2-3; TCRdb selects TRBD1, and the lack of DNA leaves this call unchecked. CDR1 and CDR2 (germline): KGHDR, SFDVKD. CDR3 size: 16 residues. CDR3 sequence reads: CATSDSWDRAGDTQYF.

V gene TRBV5-5 combines with J gene TRBJ1-1; TCRdb indicates TRBD1, and absent DNA this call remains unverified. This CDR3 has 15 residues. Per germline, CDR1 SGHKS and CDR2 YYEKEE (reference sequence). The CDR3 here is CASSLDEGLNTEAFF.

V gene TRBV5-1 combines with J gene TRBJ2-3. This CDR3 is built from 15 residues. The germline V gene encodes CDR1 SGHRS and CDR2 YFSETQ. CDR3 loop: CASSLIRDGTDTQYF.

CDR3 protein: CATSEVGQGPLRANVLTF. This sequence joins TRBV24-1 and TRBJ2-6; TCRdb lists TRBD1, though no DNA is available to test this call. Germline V gene data show CDR1 as KGHDR and CDR2 as SFDVKD. CDR3 size: 18 residues.

The J gene is TRBJ2-4, the V gene TRBV6-6; absent DNA, TCRdb's TRBD2 call cannot be checked. Germline values: CDR1 MNHNY, CDR2 SVGAGI (reference sequence). CDR3 size: 13 residues. CDR3: CASGGSAKNIQYF.

The chain has TRBV5-1 and TRBJ2-5; TCRdb gives TRBD1 as the D gene, but with no DNA this cannot be confirmed. The length of the CDR3 is 15 residues. Per the germline V gene, CDR1 is SGHRS and CDR2 is YFSETQ. CDR3 protein: CASSSGTGHQETQYF.

The chain is built from TRBV28 and TRBJ2-7; TCRdb lists TRBD2, though no DNA is available to test this call. This CDR3 has 15 amino acids. Germline V gives CDR1 MDHEN, CDR2 SYDVKM. This chain's CDR3 is CASSFLGGGSYEQYF.

The chain links TRBV5-5 to TRBJ1-2; TCRdb's D gene call, TRBD1, goes unchecked for lack of DNA. The CDR3 covers 14 residues. CDR1 SGHKS and CDR2 YYEKEE come from the germline V gene (reference sequence). The CDR3 sequence is CASSLGQSNYGYTF.

The chain joins TRBV5-1 to TRBJ2-7; TCRdb lists TRBD1, though no DNA is available to test this call. The CDR3 loop spans 16 amino acids. Germline V CDR1 and CDR2: SGHRS, YFSETQ. This CDR3 reads CASSPVTGGSSYEQYF.

The V call is TRBV14, the J call TRBJ1-1. CDR3 length: 16 amino acids. Germline V CDR1 and CDR2: SGHDN, FVKESK. The CDR3 sequence: CASSQDRWGLDTEAFF.

The CDR3 protein is CASSDAFNEQFF. J is TRBJ2-1 and V is TRBV6-4. Germline V gene data show CDR1 as MRHNA and CDR2 as SNTAGT. The CDR3 sequence is 12 residues long.

The genes are TRBV7-2 and TRBJ1-2; with no DNA, the TCRdb D assignment of TRBD1 cannot be verified. Per the germline V gene, CDR1 is SGHTA and CDR2 is FQGNSA. CDR3 length: 14 residues. The CDR3 spells CASSETGTSYGYTF.

The chain carries TRBV18 and TRBJ2-1; TCRdb selects TRBD2, and the lack of DNA leaves this call unchecked. From germline, CDR1 is KGHSH and CDR2 LQKENI. The CDR3 is 16 amino acids. This CDR3 reads CASSPLAVRSYNEQFF.

The chain carries TRBV19 and TRBJ1-1. The germline CDR1 and CDR2 sequences are LNHDA and SQIVND (reference sequence). The CDR3 totals 14 residues. CDR3 residues: CASSPVWENTEAFF.

The chain carries TRBV21-1 and TRBJ2-2. TRBV21-1 is a pseudogene. CDR3 length: 14 amino acids. The CDR3 region is CASSNRFPPGELFF.

V usage is TRBV6-5 and J usage is TRBJ2-3; the TCRdb D gene call, TRBD1, has no DNA to confirm it. The V gene's germline CDR1 is MNHEY and CDR2 SVGAGI. The CDR3 is 16 amino acids. The CDR3: CASSYSRAGGTDTQYF.

The chain is built from TRBV27 and TRBJ2-5; checking the TCRdb D call of TRBD1 is not possible without DNA. CDR1 is MNHEY and CDR2 is SMNVEV in the germline V gene (reference sequence). The CDR3 covers 14 residues. CDR3 sequence: CASSFLDRRETQYF.

This chain connects TRBV6-1 to TRBJ1-6; TCRdb returns TRBD1, unconfirmable since there is no DNA. The CDR3 consists of 16 residues. CDR1 MNHNS and CDR2 SASEGT come from the germline V gene. The CDR3 here is CASVSRDRGGNSPLHF.

This chain uses TRBV7-2 with TRBJ2-1; the TRBD2 assignment by TCRdb is unverifiable without DNA. CDR1 is SGHTA, CDR2 FQGNSA, per germline. This CDR3 region has 15 residues. CDR3 protein: CASRLTSGSYNEQFF.

The J gene is TRBJ2-3, the V gene TRBV9. Germline V gene sequence: CDR1 SGDLS, CDR2 YYNGEE. CDR3 size: 14 residues. The CDR3 spells CASSRSGSTDTQYF.

The chain joins TRBV29-1 to TRBJ1-1; TCRdb's D call, TRBD1, is unchecked because there is no DNA. Germline CDR1 reads SQVTM; CDR2 reads ANQGSEA. The CDR3 is 16 residues long. CDR3 loop: CSVTQWGQALNTEAFF. Looking up the rest from reference TRBV29-1 and TRBJ1-1 gives the full variable domain: SAVISQKPSRDICQRGTSLTIQCQVDSQVTMMFWYRQQPGQSLTLIATANQGSEATYESGFVIDKFPISRPNLTFSTLTVSNMSPEDSSIYLCSVTQWGQALNTEAFFGQGTRLTVV.

J is TRBJ2-1 and V is TRBV12-3 or TRBV12-4. The CDR3 runs to 15 residues. The CDR3 loop is CASSFAVDANNEQFF.

The chain carries TRBV15 and TRBJ2-7; TCRdb designates TRBD2, a call that cannot be tested without DNA. The CDR3 contains 15 residues. Germline CDR1 is LNHNV and CDR2 is YYDKDF (reference sequence). The CDR3 here is CATSRETSGSYEQYF.

The chain links TRBV5-6 to TRBJ1-2. The CDR3 is 13 amino acids. Per the germline V gene, CDR1 is SGHDT and CDR2 is YYEEEE. CDR3 amino acids: CASSLADREGYTF.

V is TRBV11-3 and J is TRBJ1-1. The CDR3 runs to 14 residues. Germline V gives CDR1 SGHNT, CDR2 YENEEA. The CDR3: CASSLGRPNTEAFF.

The chain's CDR3 is CASSVGLAGGGSYNEQFF. The chain is built from TRBV9 and TRBJ2-1; TCRdb reports TRBD2, a call that lacks DNA to check it against. CDR1 is SGDLS and CDR2 is YYNGEE in the germline V gene. The CDR3 has 18 amino acids.

The chain has TRBV28 and TRBJ1-6. There are 14 residues in the CDR3. CDR1 MDHEN and CDR2 SYDVKM come from the germline V gene. CDR3 in amino acids: CASSEFQQNSPLHF.

The genes are TRBV18 and TRBJ2-5. Germline V gene sequence: CDR1 KGHSH, CDR2 LQKENI. The CDR3 loop spans 12 amino acids. The CDR3 here is CASSPRQETQYF.